Below are 18 T cell receptor beta chains sequenced from a single sample in a study of blood T cells in healthy people across ages. Primers used in a second PCR of about 6 to 12 cycles were a sample-barcoded 5' primer and a J-beta primer mix. TCRdb itself ran the 5' RACE reads through MiXCR, one entry per CDR3 protein. The data hold some 1.4 million distinct CDR3 sequences, with around two fifths observed a single time. What was sequenced was blood. All receptors derive from a woman younger than 35 in good health.

The chain employs TRBV29-1 and TRBJ2-5, with 13 bases aligning to TRBD2. V was clipped by 5 bases and J by 1 base; unmatched bases: 4. The germline V gene has CDR1 SQVTM and CDR2 ANQGSEA. CDR3 length: 15 amino acids. The CDR3 sequence: CSVNGLAGAQETQYF. CDR3 nucleotide sequence: TGCAGCGTTAACGGACTAGCGGGGGCCCAAGAGACCCAGTACTTC.

This clonotype was seen a handful of times. This chain joins TRBV12-3 or TRBV12-4 and TRBJ2-7; 7 bases agree with TRBD1. This CDR3 comprises 15 residues. Germline trimming cut 6 bases from V and 3 bases from J; bases unmatched to any gene: 11. The CDR3 here is CASSRGAGTVYEQYF. The CDR3 bases are TGTGCCAGCAGCCGAGGGGCCGGGACAGTCTACGAGCAGTACTTC.

This clonotype has a handful of counts. The chain carries TRBV7-8 and TRBJ1-2, with D hard to call. CDR1 is SGHVS and CDR2 is FQNEAQ in the germline V gene. The CDR3 contains 13 residues. V shed 4 bases and J shed 7 bases, with 13 bases lying between them. The CDR3 coding sequence is TGTGCCAGCAGCTCCACCTACTCTATTGGCTACACCTTC. Amino acids: CASSSTYSIGYTF.

A remark on this clonotype: The junction departs from germline at one end; a sequencing error may be responsible. The CDR3 sequence is CASSQGQPGTDAQYF. In DNA, the CDR3 is TGTGCCAGCAGCCAAGGGCAGCCTGGGACAGATGCGCAGTATTTT. The genes are TRBV14 and TRBJ2-3; 7 bases fit TRBD1. The CDR3 consists of 15 residues. The germline CDR1 and CDR2 sequences are SGHDN and FVKESK. Full variable domain (rest looked up from reference TRBV14 and TRBJ2-3): EAGVTQFPSHSVIEKGQTVTLRCDPISGHDNLYWYRRVMGKEIKFLLHFVKESKQDESGMPNNRFLAERTGGTYSTLKVQPAELEDSGVYFCASSQGQPGTDAQYFGPGTRLTVL.

The table lists this clonotype with a few counts. The chain employs TRBV12-3 or TRBV12-4 and TRBJ1-1, with 9 bases matching TRBD1. The CDR3 is made up of 14 amino acids. V was pared by 7 bases and J by 5 bases, with 8 bases of the junction left unmatched. This CDR3 is CASILQGASTEAFF. The CDR3 DNA reads TGTGCCAGCATCCTACAGGGGGCAAGTACTGAAGCTTTCTTT.

The chain links TRBV9 to TRBJ2-2, with a tentative D call TRBD2 (7 bases). This CDR3 comprises 14 residues. In germline, CDR1 is SGDLS, CDR2 YYNGEE. V was clipped by 4 bases and J by 9 bases, with 16 bases between them. The CDR3 DNA reads TGTGCCAGCAGCCCCATAGGGGGGGTAAGGGAGCTGTTTTTT. Translating gives CASSPIGGVRELFF. Full variable domain (rest looked up from reference TRBV9 and TRBJ2-2): DSGVTQTPKHLITATGQRVTLRCSPRSGDLSVYWYQQSLDQGLQFLIQYYNGEERAKGNILERFSAQQFPDLHSELNLSSLELGDSALYFCASSPIGGVRELFFGEGSRLTVL.

The chain carries TRBV2 and TRBJ2-1, with D maybe TRBD1 (6 bases). Germline assignment: CDR1 SNHLY and CDR2 FYNNEI. This CDR3 comprises 15 residues. V lost 5 bases, J lost 4 bases, and 15 bases lay in between. CDR3 DNA sequence: TGTGCCAGCAGTTCCTTAGGACAGTTATACAATGAGCAGTTCTTC. Its translation: CASSSLGQLYNEQFF.

This clonotype was observed a handful of times. V gene TRBV27 combines with J gene TRBJ2-7, with D uncertain. Germline V gene data show CDR1 as MNHEY and CDR2 as SMNVEV (reference sequence). The CDR3 is made up of 17 amino acids. The V end lost 3 bases, the J end lost 2 bases, and 20 bases lay between the germline ends. In nucleotides, the CDR3 is TGTGCCAGCAGTTTGGGTTTTGGGTCTACCATCACCTACGAGCAGTACTTC. Protein: CASSLGFGSTITYEQYF.

The chain links TRBV20-1 to TRBJ2-1; 9 nucleotides line up with TRBD2. The germline CDR1 and CDR2 sequences are DFQATT and SNEGSKA (reference sequence). The CDR3 covers 15 residues. Trimming took 2 bases from V and 9 from J; bases not matched to a gene: 11. CDR3 sequence: CSARNPSGISVEQFF. The CDR3 nucleotides read TGCAGTGCTAGAAATCCTAGCGGGATCTCTGTTGAGCAGTTCTTC.

This clonotype was picked up many times. The J gene is TRBJ2-3, the V gene TRBV7-2; a possible D gene is TRBD2 (5 bases). The V end was cut by 1 base, the J end by 8 bases, with 7 bases between. The CDR3 consists of 12 residues. CDR1 and CDR2 (germline): SGHTA, FQGNSA. The CDR3: CASSLVGSTQYF. CDR3 in DNA: TGTGCCAGCAGCTTAGTTGGGAGTACGCAGTATTTT. The complete variable domain, with remaining parts taken from reference TRBV7-2 and TRBJ2-3, reads GAGVSQSPSNKVTEKGKDVELRCDPISGHTALYWYRQSLGQGLEFLIYFQGNSAPDKSGLPSDRFSAERTGGSVSTLTIQRTQQEDSAVYLCASSLVGSTQYFGPGTRLTVL.

This clonotype was counted only a few times. The chain couples TRBV28 to TRBJ2-1; a weak D match, TRBD1 (6 bases). Trimming cost V 5 bases and J 15 bases, with 23 bases left between them. The CDR3 is 14 residues long. Germline CDR1 is MDHEN and CDR2 is SYDVKM. CDR3 in DNA: TGTGCCAGCAGTATGGACAGTCTGATGGGGGTACGGTTCTTC. It encodes CASSMDSLMGVRFF. Variable domain in full (rest from reference TRBV28 and TRBJ2-1): DVKVTQSSRYLVKRTGEKVFLECVQDMDHENMFWYRQDPGLGLRLIYFSYDVKMKEKGDIPEGYSVSREKKERFSLILESASTNQTSMYLCASSMDSLMGVRFFGPGTRLTVL.

This clonotype has only a few counts. This chain connects TRBV11-2 to TRBJ2-1; 9 bases align to TRBD1. J gave up 6 bases and V 3 bases, and 6 bases lay outside the gene matches. Germline V gene data show CDR1 as SGHAT and CDR2 as FQNNGV. This CDR3 spans 15 amino acids. The CDR3 region is CASSFLQGAPNEQFF. The CDR3 DNA is TGTGCCAGCAGCTTTTTACAGGGGGCGCCCAATGAGCAGTTCTTC.

This clonotype came up once. The V and J genes are TRBV7-6 and TRBJ2-1, with TRBD2 as a possible D gene (6 bases). CDR1 is SGHVS and CDR2 is FNYEAQ in the germline V gene. The length of the CDR3 is 13 residues. V lost 5 bases to trimming and J lost 4 bases, with 9 bases between them. CDR3 bases: TGTGCCAGCAGCGGGGGGTTTTACAATGAGCAGTTCTTC. It is translated as CASSGGFYNEQFF.

The V gene is TRBV7-9, the J gene TRBJ1-2; D unclear. Germline lookup yields CDR1 SEHNR and CDR2 FQNEAQ (reference sequence). This CDR3 is built from 13 residues. Trimming cost V 6 bases and J 8 bases, with 16 bases left between them. CDR3: CASSSRANEGYTF. The DNA of the CDR3 is TGTGCCAGCAGTTCCCGGGCCAACGAGGGCTACACCTTC.

The chain uses TRBV6-2 or TRBV6-3 and TRBJ1-2, with TRBD1 matching 9 bases. Germline CDR1 MNHEY, CDR2 SVGEGT. There are 14 residues in the CDR3. V lost 7 bases and J lost 9; bases outside the gene matches: 12. The CDR3 DNA sequence: TGTGCCAGCACCCTCCAGGGGACAGGGAGGCGCTACACCTTC. Translated, it gives CASTLQGTGRRYTF.

This clonotype was recorded at least ten times. V usage is TRBV7-2 and J usage is TRBJ2-7; no firm D call. V lost 4 bases to trimming and J lost 6 bases, with 16 bases between them. The CDR3 sequence is 14 residues long. The germline gives CDR1 SGHTA, CDR2 FQGNSA. CDR3: CASSSRPQSGEQYF. CDR3 nucleotide sequence: TGTGCCAGCAGCTCGCGCCCCCAATCCGGCGAGCAGTACTTC.

The chain recombines TRBV18 with TRBJ2-1, with 10 bases aligning to TRBD2. The CDR3 consists of 15 residues. Germline CDR1 KGHSH, CDR2 LQKENI. Losses at the gene ends were 4 bases for V and 9 bases for J; bases not matched to a gene: 9. CDR3 residues: CASSLLAGAPGEQFF. CDR3 bases: TGTGCCAGCTCACTCCTAGCGGGAGCCCCGGGTGAGCAGTTCTTC.

The V call is TRBV20-1, the J call TRBJ2-3; 7 bases are shared with TRBD1. CDR3 length: 15 amino acids. V dropped 4 bases and J dropped 0; count of bases not matched to a gene: 7. CDR1 and CDR2 (germline): DFQATT, SNEGSKA (reference sequence). DNA for the CDR3: TGCAGTGCTATCTCCGGGACAGCGAGCACAGATACGCAGTATTTT. Protein sequence: CSAISGTASTDTQYF.